This T cell receptor beta chain originates from a study of T cells after yellow fever vaccination. This clonotype was seen ten or more times. Each CDR3 protein is one row after TCRdb ran MiXCR on the 5' RACE reads. The table includes roughly 330,000 distinct CDR3 sequences, around 4.1% detected once. The sequence came from a young man who received the YFV17D yellow fever vaccine. The sequences come from PBMCs, collected 5 days after the yellow fever booster vaccination.

CDR3 sequence reads: CASSTNRRDTPLLLEQYF. Here the CDR3 DNA reads TGTGCCAGTAGTACCAACCGCCGGGACACCCCTCTCCTACTCGAGCAGTACTTC. The chain carries TRBV19 and TRBJ2-7; D possibly corresponds to TRBD1 (6 bases). Trimming cost V 4 bases and J 6 bases, with 28 bases left between them. From germline, CDR1 is LNHDA and CDR2 SQIVND (reference sequence). The CDR3 consists of 18 residues.